The 17 T cell receptor beta chains below were found in one sample sequenced in a study of cytomegalovirus exposure and HLA in healthy donors. The study ran its PCR with 60 Vbeta and 13 Jbeta primers. Produced via immunoSEQ multiplex PCR; TCRdb's table is partial and in-frame only. This repertoire includes 50,000 to 60,000 clones. The source material was PBMCs. Receptors were obtained from a male donor in good health and CMV-seronegative.

The chain uses TRBV2 and TRBJ1-2; 10 bases match TRBD1. J was trimmed by 8 bases and V by 3 bases; bases with no gene match: 3. The CDR3 consists of 13 residues. Germline V gene sequence: CDR1 SNHLY, CDR2 FYNNEI. CDR3 sequence (DNA): TGTGCCAGCAGTGAGGGGACAGGGGTCGGCTACACCTTC. It is translated as CASSEGTGVGYTF.

This chain connects TRBV4-2 to TRBJ1-1, with D unclear. The CDR3 extends over 14 amino acids. Trimming left V 0 bases short and J 7 bases short, with 12 bases between. The germline gives CDR1 LGHNA, CDR2 YNFKEQ. The CDR3 sequence is CASSQDRWENEAFF. The CDR3 bases are TGTGCCAGCAGCCAAGATCGGTGGGAGAATGAAGCTTTCTTT.

Regarding this clone: The junction does not match germline at one end; this may be a read error. This chain joins TRBV5-1 and TRBJ1-1; D is unresolved. The CDR3 has 14 residues. Germline V gene data show CDR1 as SGHRS and CDR2 as YFSETQ. This chain's CDR3 is CASGLGESYTEAFF. CDR3 nucleotide sequence: TGCGCCAGCGGCTTAGGAGAATCCTACACTGAAGCTTTCTTT.

The J gene is TRBJ2-3, the V gene TRBV11-3; possible D gene TRBD1, 5 bases. The V and J ends lost 5 bases and 0 bases respectively, with 9 bases between them. Germline lookup yields CDR1 SGHNT and CDR2 YENEEA. CDR3 length equals 14 residues. In DNA, the CDR3 is TGTGCCAGCAGCAGTAGGGGAAGCACAGATACGCAGTATTTT. Translation gives CASSSRGSTDTQYF. Using reference TRBV11-3 and TRBJ2-3 for the parts outside the CDR3, the full variable domain is EAGVVQSPRYKIIEKKQPVAFWCNPISGHNTLYWYLQNLGQGPELLIRYENEEAVDDSQLPKDRFSAERLKGVDSTLKIQPAELGDSAVYLCASSSRGSTDTQYFGPGTRLTVL.

This sequence joins TRBV6-5 and TRBJ1-6; 10 bases map to TRBD1. This CDR3 has 14 residues. The germline V gene encodes CDR1 MNHEY and CDR2 SVGAGI. V shed 8 bases and J 7 bases; nucleotides not matched to a gene: 5. CDR3 in amino acids: CASSDRGQNSPLHF. In DNA form, the CDR3 reads TGTGCCAGCTCCGACAGGGGGCAGAATTCACCCCTCCACTTT.

J is TRBJ2-5 and V is TRBV7-2; 13 positions match TRBD2. Germline V gene sequence: CDR1 SGHTA, CDR2 FQGNSA. CDR3 size: 15 residues. V gave up 5 bases and J gave up 4 bases; unmatched junction bases: 4. The CDR3 region is CASSIRLAGGETQYF. CDR3 in DNA: TGTGCCAGCAGCATCCGACTAGCGGGAGGAGAGACCCAGTACTTC.

The V call is TRBV28, the J call TRBJ2-1; D might be TRBD2 (5 bases). CDR3 length: 16 residues. The V gene lost 7 bases and the J gene lost 5 bases, with 21 bases spanning the gap. The germline gives CDR1 MDHEN, CDR2 SYDVKM. The CDR3 sequence: CASIPRGRGSDNEQFF. CDR3 nucleotide sequence: TGTGCCAGCATCCCGAGAGGTAGAGGGTCCGACAATGAGCAGTTCTTC.

The CDR3 loop reads CASRQQGAGTAEAFF. CDR3 nucleotide sequence: TGTGCCAGCAGGCAACAGGGGGCGGGGACCGCTGAAGCTTTCTTT. The chain links TRBV6-5 to TRBJ1-1; 9 bases are shared with TRBD1. This CDR3 is 15 amino acids long. Germline CDR1 and CDR2: MNHEY and SVGAGI. The V segment lost 6 bases and the J segment 6 bases; nucleotides outside the gene matches: 11.

The chain links TRBV7-9 to TRBJ1-1; 8 nucleotides agree with TRBD1. V shed 5 bases, J shed 6 bases, and the junction held 5 bases outside the gene matches. This CDR3 region has 13 residues. Germline CDR1 is SEHNR and CDR2 is FQNEAQ (reference sequence). The CDR3 spells CASSTTGVPEAFF. In DNA form, the CDR3 reads TGTGCCAGCAGCACGACAGGGGTGCCTGAAGCTTTCTTT.

The rearrangement joins TRBV5-1 to TRBJ1-2; perhaps TRBD1 as D (5 bases). Germline V gives CDR1 SGHRS, CDR2 YFSETQ. The CDR3 runs to 14 residues. V lost 0 bases, J lost 8 bases, and 14 bases lay in between. The CDR3 region has the DNA TGCGCCAGCAGCTTGGGAGGACAAATCGGGGGCTACACCTTC. The encoded protein is CASSLGGQIGGYTF.

The CDR3 loop reads CASRETGLGGRDTQYF. The CDR3 nucleotides read TGTGCCAGCAGGGAAACCGGACTGGGGGGGAGGGATACGCAGTATTTT. The rearrangement uses TRBV6-4 and TRBJ2-3, with TRBD2 matching over 7 bases. CDR3 length: 16 residues. Per germline, CDR1 MRHNA and CDR2 SNTAGT. The J segment lost 6 bases and the V segment lost 6 bases, leaving 15 bases of the junction unmatched.

The genes are TRBV2 and TRBJ2-7, with a tentative D call TRBD1 (6 bases). Germline V gene data show CDR1 as SNHLY and CDR2 as FYNNEI. V was shortened by 1 base and J by 9 bases, with 19 bases between the two germline ends. The CDR3 is 15 residues long. In DNA, the CDR3 is TGTGCCAGCAGTGAAGTGACAGGTCCCTCTTTGGTGCAGTACTTC. It specifies CASSEVTGPSLVQYF.

This chain links TRBV21-1 with TRBJ2-2; the table's D call, TRBD1, was not checked against the DNA. TRBV21-1 is designated a pseudogene. This CDR3 has 15 residues. The CDR3 spells CASSTDIPLAGELFF. In DNA, the CDR3 is TGTGCCAGCAGCACCGACATACCGCTCGCCGGGGAGCTGTTTTTT.

The gene calls are TRBV5-1 and TRBJ2-7, with 7 bases matching TRBD1. The germline gives CDR1 SGHRS, CDR2 YFSETQ. The ends lost 5 bases at V and 0 bases at J; junction bases unmatched: 8. The CDR3 has 15 residues. In DNA, the CDR3 is TGCGCCAGCAGGATGTACGACAGGGTCTCCTACGAGCAGTACTTC. Its protein is CASRMYDRVSYEQYF.

J is TRBJ1-1 and V is TRBV5-1, with D possibly TRBD1 on 5 matching bases. The CDR3 runs to 14 residues. Germline CDR1 and CDR2: SGHRS and YFSETQ. The V and J ends lost 4 bases and 7 bases respectively, with 17 bases between them. The CDR3 coding sequence is TGCGCCAGCAGCCCCCCGGTGGGGGGTGGTGAAGCTTTCTTT. Residues: CASSPPVGGGEAFF.

The gene calls are TRBV6-1 and TRBJ1-2; 7 bases line up with TRBD1. Germline CDR1 MNHNS, CDR2 SASEGT. The CDR3 length is 13 residues. V gave up 3 bases and J gave up 8 bases; unmatched junction bases: 6. In DNA, the CDR3 is TGTGCCAGCAGTGATACAGGGGTTTTGGGCTACACCTTC. Its translation is CASSDTGVLGYTF.

The CDR3 here is CASSSRTGTGRAFF. CDR3 nucleotide sequence: TGTGCCAGCAGCTCCCGGACAGGCACGGGACGGGCTTTCTTT. This chain joins TRBV9 and TRBJ1-1; 7 bases line up with TRBD1. CDR3 size: 14 residues. Germline lookup yields CDR1 SGDLS and CDR2 YYNGEE. V dropped 4 bases and J dropped 11; count of bases not matched to a gene: 14.